The 3 T cell receptor beta chains given below trace back to one sample, sequenced in a study of blood T cell repertoires in COVID-19. The repertoire was sequenced with immunoSEQ multiplex PCR; TCRdb's copy has only in-frame clones and lacks some. The repertoire holds 95,000 to 150,000 clones, with approximately 85% as singletons. The specimen sequenced was peripheral blood. These receptors were obtained from an elderly man with active or convalescent COVID-19.

The chain couples TRBV28 to TRBJ1-2; TRBD1 matches at 10 bases. The CDR3 has 15 amino acids. Germline V gene lookup returns CDR1 MDHEN and CDR2 SYDVKM. After removal of 4 bases from V and 7 bases from J, the junction contained 9 bases not matched to a gene. CDR3 amino acids: CASSSRSGQGIGYTF. In nucleotides, the CDR3 is TGTGCCAGCAGTTCGAGATCGGGACAGGGGATTGGCTACACCTTC.

The chain has TRBV29-1 and TRBJ2-5, with 7 bases that match TRBD2. This CDR3 is 12 amino acids long. The germline V gene has CDR1 SQVTM and CDR2 ANQGSEA. V shed 2 bases, J shed 7 bases, and the junction held 4 bases outside the gene matches. The CDR3, as DNA: TGCAGCGTTGAACGGACTAGTGGGACCCAGTACTTC. Translated, it gives CSVERTSGTQYF.

In DNA form, the CDR3 reads TGTGCCACCTCAACAGGGGGCGGTCAGCCCCAGCATTTT. It encodes CATSTGGGQPQHF. This chain uses TRBV24-1 with TRBJ1-5; 9 positions agree with TRBD1. The V gene end was trimmed by 9 bases and the J gene end by 6 bases; junction bases not matched to a gene: 5. CDR1 KGHDR and CDR2 SFDVKD come from the germline V gene. The length of the CDR3 is 13 residues.